What follows are 10 T cell receptor beta chains derived from one specimen sequenced in a study of blood T cell repertoires in COVID-19. Generated by immunoSEQ multiplex PCR, the TCRdb table keeps only in-frame clones and is missing some. The sample shows hundreds of thousands of clones, about 90% of them seen only once. The sequenced material came from peripheral blood. All receptors derive from a man aged 18 to 29 with active or convalescent COVID-19.

The chain recombines TRBV6-5 with TRBJ1-6, with 9 bases lining up with TRBD1. This CDR3 comprises 15 residues. The junction had 6 bases not matched to a gene; V was cut back by 6 bases and J by 6 bases. Germline assignment: CDR1 MNHEY and CDR2 SVGAGI. DNA for the CDR3: TGTGCCAGCAGAGTACAGGGGGCTAGTAATTCACCCCTCCACTTT. It yields the protein CASRVQGASNSPLHF.

This sequence joins TRBV3-1 (or the pseudogene TRBV3-2) and TRBJ2-7, with D perhaps TRBD2 (5 bases). This CDR3 has 16 residues. Germline V gene sequence: CDR1 LGHDT, CDR2 YNNKEL (reference sequence). Trimming removed 1 base at V and 5 bases at J, with 18 bases between. DNA of the CDR3: TGTGCCAGCAGCCAAGTGGTAGGGCTAGCCCCGCACGAGCAGTACTTC. Amino acids: CASSQVVGLAPHEQYF.

This clone appeared a few times. The gene calls are TRBV7-6 and TRBJ1-2; D gene unclear. V lost 5 bases to trimming and J lost 4 bases, with 11 bases between them. Germline loops: CDR1 SGHVS, CDR2 FNYEAQ. CDR3 length: 13 amino acids. In nucleotides, the CDR3 is TGTGCCAGCAGCAACACCGTGTTCTATGGCTACACCTTC. Translation gives CASSNTVFYGYTF. The whole variable domain, filled in from reference TRBV7-6 and TRBJ1-2, reads GAGVSQSPRYKVTKRGQDVALRCDPISGHVSLYWYRQALGQGPEFLTYFNYEAQQDKSGLPNDRFSAERPEGSISTLTIQRTEQRDSAMYRCASSNTVFYGYTFGSGTRLTVV.

This rearrangement joins TRBV5-6 to TRBJ1-2; the match to TRBD1 covers 9 bases. Germline V gene data show CDR1 as SGHDT and CDR2 as YYEEEE. V lost 0 bases, J lost 6 bases, and 9 bases stayed unmatched. This CDR3 is 16 amino acids long. CDR3 sequence reads: CASSLGFGDRVNGYTF. The CDR3 coding sequence is TGTGCCAGCAGCTTGGGATTTGGGGACAGGGTTAATGGCTACACCTTC.

The J gene is TRBJ1-2, the V gene TRBV28; no clear D gene. This CDR3 has 14 residues. The V gene lost 4 bases and the J gene lost 2 bases, with 11 bases spanning the gap. CDR1 and CDR2 (germline): MDHEN, SYDVKM. CDR3 amino acids: CASSSGLLNYGYTF. Here the CDR3 DNA reads TGTGCCAGCAGTTCAGGACTATTAAACTATGGCTACACCTTC.

CDR3 bases: TGTGCCAGCAGCAGGGACAAAAACGGCTACTCACCCCTCCACTTT. Its protein is CASSRDKNGYSPLHF. The chain is built from TRBV2 and TRBJ1-6; weak D call: TRBD1 (6 bases). Germline CDR1 reads SNHLY; CDR2 reads FYNNEI. The V gene lost 6 bases and the J gene lost 10 bases, with 19 bases spanning the gap. This CDR3 is 15 amino acids long.

V usage is TRBV5-1 and J usage is TRBJ2-2; 10 nucleotides agree with TRBD1. The trim removed 4 bases at V and 0 bases at J, leaving 6 bases unmatched. The CDR3 is 17 amino acids. Germline V gene data show CDR1 as SGHRS and CDR2 as YFSETQ. The CDR3 protein is CASSPTGQGANTGELFF. The DNA of the CDR3 is TGCGCCAGCAGCCCAACCGGACAGGGGGCGAACACCGGGGAGCTGTTTTTT.

This chain uses TRBV19 with TRBJ2-5; 7 bases are a match to TRBD2. V lost 3 bases and J lost 1; bases outside the gene matches: 5. CDR1 and CDR2 from the germline V gene are LNHDA and SQIVND (reference sequence). CDR3 length: 15 amino acids. Here the CDR3 DNA reads TGTGCCAGTAGTATTTGGGGGGGAAGCCAAGAGACCCAGTACTTC. It translates to CASSIWGGSQETQYF.

The V and J genes are TRBV7-8 and TRBJ2-7, with D maybe TRBD1 (6 bases). The CDR3 totals 14 residues. Trimming removed 5 bases from V and 1 base from J, with 12 bases in between. From germline, CDR1 is SGHVS and CDR2 FQNEAQ. The CDR3 DNA follows: TGTGCCAGCAGCAAAACTACAGGGTCCTACGAGCAGTACTTC. Its protein is CASSKTTGSYEQYF. The full variable domain, in which reference TRBV7-8 and TRBJ2-7 provide the parts outside the CDR3, is GAGVSQSPRYKVAKRGQDVALRCDPISGHVSLFWYQQALGQGPEFLTYFQNEAQLDKSGLPSDRFFAERPEGSVSTLKIQRTQQEDSAVYLCASSKTTGSYEQYFGPGTRLTVT.

CDR3 residues: CASSRTGGYTNTGELFF. CDR3 in DNA: TGCGCCAGCAGCCGCACTGGCGGGTATACGAACACCGGGGAGCTGTTTTTT. This chain links TRBV4-1 with TRBJ2-2; D possibly corresponds to TRBD2 (5 bases). There are 17 residues in the CDR3. The ends were cut back, 4 bases at V and 0 bases at J, with 15 bases in the middle. Germline V gives CDR1 MGHRA, CDR2 YSYEKL.